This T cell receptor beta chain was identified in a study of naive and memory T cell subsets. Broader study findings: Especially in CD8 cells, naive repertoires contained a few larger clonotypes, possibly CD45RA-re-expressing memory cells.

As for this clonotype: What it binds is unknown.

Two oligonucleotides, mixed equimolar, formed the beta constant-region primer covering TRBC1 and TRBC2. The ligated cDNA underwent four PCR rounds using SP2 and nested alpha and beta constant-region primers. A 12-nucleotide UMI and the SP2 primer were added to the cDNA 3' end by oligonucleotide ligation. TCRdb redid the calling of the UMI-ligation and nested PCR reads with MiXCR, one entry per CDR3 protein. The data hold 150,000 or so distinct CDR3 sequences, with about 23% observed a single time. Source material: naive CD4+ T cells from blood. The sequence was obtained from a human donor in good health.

The CDR3 DNA sequence: TGTGCCAGCCGAGGGGATGAGCAGTTCTTC. Protein: CASRGDEQFF. The genes are TRBV2 and TRBJ2-1; D could derive from TRBD1 or TRBD2 (5 bases each). V gave up 8 bases and J gave up 8 bases, with 7 bases separating them. Per germline, CDR1 SNHLY and CDR2 FYNNEI. The CDR3 contains 10 residues.